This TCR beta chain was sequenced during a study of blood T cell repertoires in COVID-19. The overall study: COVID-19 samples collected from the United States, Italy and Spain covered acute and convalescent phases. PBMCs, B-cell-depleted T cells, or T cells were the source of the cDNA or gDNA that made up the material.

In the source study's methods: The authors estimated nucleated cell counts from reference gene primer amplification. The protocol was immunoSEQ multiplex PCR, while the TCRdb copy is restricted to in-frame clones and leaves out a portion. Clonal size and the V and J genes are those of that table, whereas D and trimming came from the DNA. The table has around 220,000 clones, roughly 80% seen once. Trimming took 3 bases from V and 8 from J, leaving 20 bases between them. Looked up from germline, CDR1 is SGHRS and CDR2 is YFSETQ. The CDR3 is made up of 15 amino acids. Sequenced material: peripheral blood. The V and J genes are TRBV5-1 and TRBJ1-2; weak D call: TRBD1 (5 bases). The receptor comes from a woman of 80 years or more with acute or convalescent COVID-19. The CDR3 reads CASSSPGQGKGGYTF. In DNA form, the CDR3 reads TGCGCCAGCAGCTCCCCCGGGCAGGGCAAGGGCGGCTACACCTTC. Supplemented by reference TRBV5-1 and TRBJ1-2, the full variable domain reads KAGVTQTPRYLIKTRGQQVTLSCSPISGHRSVSWYQQTPGQGLQFLFEYFSETQRNKGNFPGRFSGRQFSNSRSEMNVSTLELGDSALYLCASSSPGQGKGGYTFGSGTRLTVV.